What follows are 7 T cell receptor beta chains derived from one specimen sequenced in a study of CD8 T cells in ankylosing spondylitis. TCRdb reprocessed the 5' RACE reads with MiXCR, giving one entry per CDR3 protein. Of under 850,000 distinct CDR3 sequences in the sample, around a fifth were seen once. Study-wide results and limits: Several highly homologous variants made up a TCR beta motif that seemed to typify ankylosing spondylitis blood.

No antigens are known for them. The sequenced sample was blood, either unsorted or a sorted T cell fraction (not recorded which). Every receptor here comes from a male donor with ankylosing spondylitis.

The rearrangement links TRBV12-3 or TRBV12-4 to TRBJ2-7; D unclear. V was clipped by 8 bases and J by 6 bases, with 11 bases between them. The CDR3 runs to 11 residues. CDR3 region: CASADFGEQYF. Written as DNA, the CDR3 is TGTGCCAGCGCTGATTTCGGCGAGCAGTACTTC.

The rearrangement joins TRBV13 to TRBJ2-3; the D gene is possibly TRBD1 (5 bases). CDR3 length equals 14 residues. The V end was cut by 1 base, the J end by 6 bases, with 11 bases between. From germline, CDR1 is PRHDT and CDR2 FYEKMQ (reference sequence). The CDR3 DNA sequence: TGTGCCAGCAGCTTAGAGGGGTTAGAGGATACGCAGTATTTT. This encodes CASSLEGLEDTQYF.

The J gene is TRBJ2-3, the V gene TRBV2, with 9 bases fitting TRBD2. The CDR3 sequence is 16 residues long. Germline V lookup: CDR1 SNHLY, CDR2 FYNNEI. J gave up 3 bases and V 11 bases, and 15 bases lay outside the gene matches. The CDR3, as DNA: TGTGCCGCAAAGGGGCGGGGGGGCTTTGGAACAGATACGCAGTATTTT. Its protein product is CAAKGRGGFGTDTQYF.

This clonotype has a handful of counts. Here the CDR3 DNA reads TGTGCCAGCAGTTTTCCTAGCGGGAGAGCCTCTCTTGGGGCCAACGTCCTGACTTTC. Amino acids: CASSFPSGRASLGANVLTF. V gene TRBV6-2 or TRBV6-3 combines with J gene TRBJ2-6; TRBD2 agrees at 10 bases. Germline V lookup: CDR1 MNHEY, CDR2 SVGEGT. V was pared by 4 bases and J by 3 bases, with 12 bases of the junction left unmatched. CDR3 length equals 19 residues.

This clonotype was counted a few times. The CDR3 coding sequence is TGCAGTGCTTCAAGCGGGAGTGGGACCTACGAGCAGTACTTC. This translates into CSASSGSGTYEQYF. This chain links TRBV20-1 with TRBJ2-7, with 8 bases lining up with TRBD2. Germline assignment: CDR1 DFQATT and CDR2 SNEGSKA (reference sequence). V lost 5 bases to trimming and J lost 2 bases; unmatched junction nucleotides: 8. The CDR3 runs 14 residues.

Only a few counts were recorded for this clonotype. This sequence joins TRBV27 and TRBJ2-3; D perhaps matches TRBD2 (5 bases). The CDR3 runs to 16 residues. Germline V gene sequence: CDR1 MNHEY, CDR2 SMNVEV (reference sequence). V was trimmed by 6 bases and J by 5 bases, leaving 21 bases between them. CDR3 sequence reads: CASRTIAGRALDTQYF. The CDR3 nucleotides read TGTGCCAGCAGGACCATTGCGGGCCGGGCCTTAGATACGCAGTATTTT.

This clonotype showed up just a few times. The chain links TRBV6-1 to TRBJ2-7, with a tentative D call TRBD2 (6 bases). Looked up from germline, CDR1 is MNHNS and CDR2 is SASEGT. This CDR3 spans 13 amino acids. Trimming removed 6 bases at V and 2 bases at J, with 11 bases between. CDR3 DNA sequence: TGTGCCAGCAGCCAACAGCGGGCCTACGAGCAGTACTTC. Its protein is CASSQQRAYEQYF.